One T cell receptor (beta chain) is described in this entry. Its antigen remains undetermined. No base quality values were provided; no much bigger clone lies one nucleotide off. This entry is derived from a study of PD-1 blockade in classical Hodgkin lymphoma (dated by TCRdb to about 2020). For the wider study: Nivolumab dosing was 3 mg/kg intravenously every 2 weeks, continuing until either disease progression or unacceptable toxicity. The study used CyTOF and TCR beta sequencing to define a peripheral blood immune signature of response to PD-1 blockade in classical Hodgkin lymphoma. Results the study describes overall, beyond this receptor: Baseline TCR diversity was reported to be lower in newly diagnosed patients than in healthy donors, and even lower in relapsed/refractory patients. Baseline diversity similar to that of newly diagnosed patients was observed in trial patients achieving complete response, whereas significantly lower diversity was observed in partial responders and progressors. CD4+ but not CD8+ TCR diversity rose significantly by C4D1 (p=0.0027 vs p=0.16), most apparent in complete responders (p=0.02). Lower diversity was observed in patients in whom nivolumab was started less than 1 year after ASCT, and these patients were excluded from later analyses so that confounding by immune reconstitution would be avoided. The study covered only a single clinical trial cohort, and the causes of the repertoire differences, possibly disease activity or prior therapy, were still not defined.

The Qiagen DNeasy kit was used to extract genomic DNA both from unsorted PBMCs and from the negatively selected CD4+ and CD8+ fractions. TCR beta CDR3 regions were amplified by immunoSEQ multiplex PCR using primers annealing to V and J segments. Amplification bias was minimized using a synthetic immune receptor repertoire, and residual bias was removed computationally after sequencing. Concerning the study's data processing: Custom Python scripts were used to quantify repertoire diversity as the Shannon entropy index. Unsorted, CD4+ and CD8+ repertoires were analyzed separately, except in combined analyses where CD4+ and CD8+ sequences were merged in silico. Clonal expansion was defined as a frequency increase of at least 2-fold after treatment compared with C1D1, and clones undetected at baseline were assigned a pseudocount of 0.5. Singleton clones were defined as clones with 0 or 1 copy at C1D1, and non-singleton clones were defined as clones with 2 or more copies. Clones expanded in unsorted samples were assigned a CD4+, CD8+ or unknown annotation through matching of protein sequences in sorted samples from the same patient. Wilcoxon tests on paired samples were used to test diversity changes from C1D1 to C4D1. TCRdb holds this immuneACCESS table with in-frame rearrangements only. Some clones are missing; in checked studies, unresolved V genes explain under half, and the rest has no known cause. The DNA was the basis for D and trimming; V, J and clone size are from that table. The sample yields about 94,000 clones; about 93% were counted once. The top ten hold less than 2% of the sample.

Explained via the paper, the time point label denotes: cycle 4 day 1 (C4D1), after more than five weeks of nivolumab. Every trial patient had relapsed following autologous stem cell transplantation, and prior brentuximab vedotin exposure was what differed among cohorts A, B and C. A total of under 70 patients with relapsed/refractory classical Hodgkin lymphoma made up the trial cohort, and each patient's best overall response was complete response, partial response or progressive disease. Single-agent nivolumab was administered to trial patients in the multi-cohort phase II CheckMate 205 trial. An independent review committee assessed best overall response by applying the 2007 International Working Group response criteria. Trial PBMCs were collected immediately before nivolumab initiation (C1D1) and during therapy at cycle 2 day 1 and cycle 4 day 1. Peripheral blood was collected in 8 mL Vacutainer Cell Preparation Tubes, from which PBMCs were isolated by centrifugation and then cryopreserved.

The germline V gene sets CDR1 to SGHNT and CDR2 to YENEEA. From cysteine to phenylalanine, the CDR3 is 13 amino acids long. Only CDR3 DNA remains: 39 bases, in frame from the first base. V is shortened by 2 bases, J by 0 bases, and the region joining them spans 3 bases. The source is a human donor with classical Hodgkin lymphoma. The material sequenced was peripheral blood mononuclear cells (PBMCs), taken before the fourth cycle of nivolumab. The rearrangement joined TRBV11-3 to TRBJ2-3, with no confidently assigned D gene. In nucleotide form, the sequence is TGTGCCAGCAGCTTATGGAGCACAGATACGCAGTATTTT. This sequence encodes CASSLWSTDTQYF.